The 21 T cell receptor beta chains below come from one sample, sequenced in a study of identical twins. TCRdb processed the 5' RACE reads anew with MiXCR; each CDR3 protein has one entry. The table shows approximately 890,000 distinct CDR3 sequences, with around 12% occurring only once. The sample was also reused in another study, on yellow fever vaccine responses in identical twins.

The sequencing input was PBMCs. These receptors were obtained from a woman younger than 35 in good health.

CDR3 coding DNA: TGTGCCAGCAGGGACAGGGGCCGAGGTGCGAGCACTGAAGCTTTCTTT. It is translated as CASRDRGRGASTEAFF. The chain employs TRBV6-1 and TRBJ1-1; 9 bases agree with TRBD1. V was clipped by 6 bases and J by 4 bases; unmatched bases: 12. The length of the CDR3 is 16 residues. Germline V gives CDR1 MNHNS, CDR2 SASEGT.

The CDR3 DNA follows: TGTGCCAGCAGCCAGGACAGGGTCAAAGGCTATGGCTACACCTTC. Protein: CASSQDRVKGYGYTF. V gene TRBV12-3 or TRBV12-4 combines with J gene TRBJ1-2, with TRBD1 identical over 8 bases. Losses at the gene ends were 6 bases for V and 4 bases for J; bases not matched to a gene: 10. CDR3 length: 15 residues.

This clonotype was seen repeatedly, ten times or more. The chain employs TRBV20-1 and TRBJ2-1; 11 bases line up with TRBD2. In germline, CDR1 is DFQATT, CDR2 SNEGSKA (reference sequence). The CDR3 totals 14 residues. The V segment lost 5 bases and the J segment 3 bases; nucleotides outside the gene matches: 3. CDR3 nucleotides: TGCAGTGCTCCACTAGCGGGGGTCTACAATGAGCAGTTCTTC. Translation: CSAPLAGVYNEQFF.

A few counts support this clonotype. The chain recombines TRBV6-1 with TRBJ2-1; 7 bases line up with TRBD2. Looked up from germline, CDR1 is MNHNS and CDR2 is SASEGT. Losses at the gene ends were 5 bases for V and 4 bases for J; bases not matched to a gene: 8. This CDR3 is built from 15 residues. CDR3 in amino acids: CASSRSSGLYNEQFF. As DNA, the CDR3 is TGTGCCAGCAGTCGATCTAGCGGCCTTTACAATGAGCAGTTCTTC.

The chain couples TRBV24-1 to TRBJ1-5; D ambiguous. CDR1 and CDR2 from the germline V gene are KGHDR and SFDVKD. V was shortened by 5 bases and J by 2 bases, with 15 bases between the two germline ends. The CDR3 has 16 amino acids. CDR3 nucleotides: TGTGCCACCAGTGCTGGACCGCGTGCTGGCAATCAGCCCCAGCATTTT. Translating gives CATSAGPRAGNQPQHF.

This clonotype showed up just a few times. J is TRBJ2-1 and V is TRBV27; no definite D call. Germline assignment: CDR1 MNHEY and CDR2 SMNVEV (reference sequence). Trimming took off 2 bases at V and 9 bases at J, with 8 bases between the two ends. The CDR3 loop spans 12 amino acids. The CDR3 DNA reads as TGTGCCAGCAGTTTACCAGGCGGTGAGCAGTTCTTC. Amino acids: CASSLPGGEQFF.

This clonotype has a count of ten or more. This chain joins TRBV29-1 and TRBJ1-2; no clear D. The germline V and J ends were trimmed by 0 bases and 0 bases, with 17 bases remaining between them. The CDR3 has 17 amino acids. Germline-derived CDR1 and CDR2 are SQVTM and ANQGSEA. CDR3 loop: CSVEDTLWTVPNYGYTF. CDR3 coding DNA: TGCAGCGTTGAAGATACCCTATGGACCGTCCCTAACTATGGCTACACCTTC.

The chain is built from TRBV6-1 and TRBJ2-3; TRBD1 or TRBD2 may be the D gene (5 bases each). Trimming stripped 6 bases from V and 0 bases from J, with 22 bases between. Germline CDR1 is MNHNS and CDR2 is SASEGT. The CDR3 covers 18 residues. The CDR3 protein is CASSPGRKPRSSTDTQYF. The CDR3 DNA reads as TGTGCCAGCAGCCCGGGACGGAAACCTCGATCTAGCACAGATACGCAGTATTTT.

This clonotype has more than one count but fewer than ten. The genes are TRBV12-3 or TRBV12-4 and TRBJ1-1, with D perhaps TRBD1 (5 bases). Trimming cost V 3 bases and J 3 bases, with 17 bases left between them. CDR3 length equals 16 residues. The CDR3 DNA reads as TGTGCCAGCAGTTTGAGGGCCTCGGGGCCCTACACTGAAGCTTTCTTT. As protein: CASSLRASGPYTEAFF.

This chain uses TRBV5-4 with TRBJ2-1; possible D gene TRBD1, 6 bases. V shed 0 bases and J shed 10 bases, with 14 bases lying between them. The germline CDR1 and CDR2 sequences are SGHNT and YYREEE (reference sequence). The CDR3 is 14 residues long. The CDR3 reads CASSLDRARREQFF. The CDR3 nucleotides read TGTGCCAGCAGCTTGGACAGGGCGAGGCGGGAGCAGTTCTTC.

The chain joins TRBV11-2 to TRBJ2-1, with TRBD2 matching over 13 bases. Per the germline V gene, CDR1 is SGHAT and CDR2 is FQNNGV. The CDR3 extends over 18 amino acids. The J segment lost 3 bases and the V segment lost 3 bases, leaving 8 bases of the junction unmatched. The CDR3 DNA sequence: TGTGCCAGCAGCTTTAGACTAGCGGGGGGCTCAGGCTACAATGAGCAGTTCTTC. Translation gives CASSFRLAGGSGYNEQFF.

A note on this clonotype: One junction end does not reproduce the germline sequence, and a read error may be involved. This sequence joins TRBV29-1 and TRBJ1-3, with TRBD1 identical over 7 bases. The V gene's germline CDR1 is SQVTM and CDR2 ANQGSEA. The CDR3 extends over 13 amino acids. The chain's CDR3 is CSAEQGTGNTIYF. Written as DNA, the CDR3 is TGCAGCGCTGAACAGGGGACTGGAAACACCATATATTTT.

This clonotype has only a few counts. This chain uses TRBV5-1 with TRBJ2-3; TRBD2 matches at 8 bases. This CDR3 has 15 amino acids. The V segment lost 3 bases and the J segment 3 bases; nucleotides outside the gene matches: 6. CDR1 SGHRS and CDR2 YFSETQ come from the germline V gene. The CDR3 region is CASSYRGGRTDTQYF. The CDR3 bases are TGCGCCAGCAGCTACCGGGGGGGACGGACAGATACGCAGTATTTT. Full variable domain (rest looked up from reference TRBV5-1 and TRBJ2-3): KAGVTQTPRYLIKTRGQQVTLSCSPISGHRSVSWYQQTPGQGLQFLFEYFSETQRNKGNFPGRFSGRQFSNSRSEMNVSTLELGDSALYLCASSYRGGRTDTQYFGPGTRLTVL.

This clonotype showed up just a few times. This sequence joins TRBV7-9 and TRBJ2-3; 7 bases are a match to TRBD2. The CDR3 totals 14 residues. Germline V gene sequence: CDR1 SEHNR, CDR2 FQNEAQ (reference sequence). V shed 7 bases, J shed 2 bases, and the junction held 6 bases outside the gene matches. The DNA for the CDR3 is TGTGCCAGCACTCGAGCGGGGATCACAGATACGCAGTATTTT. Its protein is CASTRAGITDTQYF.

This clonotype was seen more than once but under ten times. This chain connects TRBV7-8 to TRBJ2-2; a possible D gene is TRBD2 (5 bases). Germline CDR1 and CDR2: SGHVS and FQNEAQ. This CDR3 comprises 15 residues. Trimming cost V 5 bases and J 5 bases, with 15 bases left between them. Here the CDR3 reads CASSPGPSITGELFF. The CDR3 nucleotides read TGTGCCAGCAGCCCGGGCCCTAGCATTACCGGGGAGCTGTTTTTT.

The chain recombines TRBV9 with TRBJ2-2; a weak D match, TRBD1 (6 bases). The CDR3 is 16 residues long. The V end lost 1 base, the J end lost 10 bases, and 20 bases lay between the germline ends. Germline V gene data show CDR1 as SGDLS and CDR2 as YYNGEE. In nucleotides, the CDR3 is TGTGCCAGCAGCGTATTTTGGGGGCGCGAGAGGTCGGAGCTGTTTTTT. Residues: CASSVFWGRERSELFF.

The rearrangement links TRBV29-1 to TRBJ1-2, with TRBD1 as a possible D gene (5 bases). Trimming took off 6 bases at V and 4 bases at J, with 15 bases between the two ends. The germline V gene encodes CDR1 SQVTM and CDR2 ANQGSEA. The CDR3 has 13 residues. The CDR3 DNA reads TGCAGCGTCCCACCCTGGGGACCCTATGGCTACACCTTC. Translated, it gives CSVPPWGPYGYTF.

Notes on this clonotype: Because it lacks the conserved phenylalanine or tryptophan at the end, this CDR3 is likely a read error. The chain couples TRBV29-1 to TRBJ2-1, with no clear D. Germline CDR1 and CDR2: SQVTM and ANQGSEA. The CDR3 contains 16 residues. Between the trimmed V and J ends, which lost 2 bases and 8 bases, there was a span of 22 bases. The CDR3 DNA reads TGCAGCGTTGAAATGCCAGACCCATCCCTAGGCGATGAGCAGTTCTTA. Residues: CSVEMPDPSLGDEQFL.

This clonotype was seen only a few times. V is TRBV5-1 and J is TRBJ2-1; D may match TRBD1 or TRBD2 (6 bases each). The CDR3 is 16 residues long. CDR1 is SGHRS, CDR2 YFSETQ, per germline. V was trimmed by 6 bases and J by 2 bases, leaving 18 bases between them. CDR3 nucleotide sequence: TGCGCCAGCACCCTTGTAGGGGGGATCGCCTACAATGAGCAGTTCTTC. Protein: CASTLVGGIAYNEQFF. The entire variable domain, with the rest obtained from reference TRBV5-1 and TRBJ2-1, is as follows: KAGVTQTPRYLIKTRGQQVTLSCSPISGHRSVSWYQQTPGQGLQFLFEYFSETQRNKGNFPGRFSGRQFSNSRSEMNVSTLELGDSALYLCASTLVGGIAYNEQFFGPGTRLTVL.

A few counts support this clonotype. The chain links TRBV2 to TRBJ1-1; D possibly corresponds to TRBD1 (6 bases). CDR1 and CDR2 from the germline V gene are SNHLY and FYNNEI. The V and J ends lost 6 bases and 1 base respectively, with 12 bases between them. The CDR3 is made up of 14 amino acids. CDR3 residues: CASRYRASNTEAFF. The CDR3 nucleotides read TGTGCCAGCAGATACAGGGCTTCGAACACTGAAGCTTTCTTT.

The V call is TRBV19, the J call TRBJ2-1; 9 positions match TRBD2. The CDR3 runs 15 residues. The J segment lost 2 bases and the V segment lost 4 bases, leaving 3 bases of the junction unmatched. Germline CDR1 reads LNHDA; CDR2 reads SQIVND (reference sequence). The CDR3 DNA is TGTGCCAGTAGTACTAGCGGGATCGCCTACAATGAGCAGTTCTTC. Its translation is CASSTSGIAYNEQFF. Complete variable domain (other parts from reference TRBV19 and TRBJ2-1): DGGITQSPKYLFRKEGQNVTLSCEQNLNHDAMYWYRQDPGQGLRLIYYSQIVNDFQKGDIAEGYSVSREKKESFPLTVTSAQKNPTAFYLCASSTSGIAYNEQFFGPGTRLTVL.